Listed below are T cell receptor beta chains from one sample, sequenced in a study of T-cell memory formation after mild COVID-19. TCRdb re-called the 5' RACE reads through MiXCR, storing one row per CDR3 protein. The sample has 250,000 to 400,000 distinct CDR3 sequences, roughly an eighth seen once. Sequencing was done on a sample of PBMCs or a T cell subset sorted from them (not recorded which). The receptors were sampled from a man aged 18 to 30 who had mild COVID-19 (a few samples of this study predate the infection). Cell type and time point are not known. Each CDR3 is given with its conserved first and last residue. The D gene is left open where the match is weak. Expanded clones are given a class, and other clones once, few, many or no size at all.

CDR3aa | CDR3nt | v_gene | d_gene | abundance | j_gene
CASSSQWSSAETQYF | TGTGCCAGCAGTTCCCAATGGTCTTCGGCGGAGACCCAGTACTTC | TRBV6-5 | . | many | TRBJ2-5
CASSHAGTGGLETQYF | TGTGCCAGCAGCCATGCCGGGACAGGGGGCCTAGAGACCCAGTACTTC | TRBV7-9 | TRBD1 | few | TRBJ2-5
CASSLGPSYEQYF | TGTGCCAGCAGCTTAGGGCCCTCCTACGAGCAGTACTTC | TRBV7-8 | . | many | TRBJ2-7
CSATPTNYGYTF | TGCAGTGCTACCCCAACAAACTATGGCTACACCTTC | TRBV20-1 | . | few | TRBJ1-2
CSARDPRITGELFF | TGCAGTGCTAGAGACCCCAGGATTACCGGGGAGCTGTTTTTT | TRBV20-1 | . | few | TRBJ2-2
CASSLDQGGSGAYNEQFF | TGTGCCAGCAGCTTAGACCAGGGAGGTAGCGGGGCCTACAATGAGCAGTTCTTC | TRBV11-3 | TRBD2 | many | TRBJ2-1
CAISESGRGNTGELFF | TGTGCCATCAGTGAGTCCGGCAGGGGAAACACCGGGGAGCTGTTTTTT | TRBV10-3 | . | many | TRBJ2-2
CASSNTNSYEQYF | TGTGCCAGCAGCAATACCAACTCCTACGAGCAGTACTTC | TRBV7-6 | . | . | TRBJ2-7
CATSHGGSYNEQFF | TGTGCCACTTCCCACGGGGGATCATACAATGAGCAGTTCTTC | TRBV24-1 | . | . | TRBJ2-1
CASSRLVPGSTEAFF | TGTGCCAGCAGTCGCCTGGTCCCCGGATCCACTGAAGCTTTCTTT | TRBV12-3/TRBV12-4 | . | . | TRBJ1-1
CASSLEGLGRFF | TGTGCCAGCAGCTTAGAGGGGTTGGGCCGGTTCTTC | TRBV7-8 | . | . | TRBJ2-1
CASSPRNGANVLTF | TGCGCCAGCAGCCCCCGAAATGGGGCCAACGTCCTGACTTTC | TRBV4-3 | . | few | TRBJ2-6
CASRPPPQETQYF | TGTGCCAGCCGTCCTCCCCCCCAAGAGACCCAGTACTTC | TRBV7-9 | . | few | TRBJ2-5
CSVGGEETQYF | TGCAGCGTGGGCGGGGAGGAGACCCAGTACTTC | TRBV29-1 | . | . | TRBJ2-5
CASSLRLPNTGELFF | TGTGCCAGCAGCTTAAGGCTACCAAACACCGGGGAGCTGTTTTTT | TRBV7-9 | . | . | TRBJ2-2
CASRPSSGGNTIYF | TGTGCCAGCAGACCGTCGAGCGGTGGAAACACCATATATTTT | TRBV6-6 | . | . | TRBJ1-3
CASSYPDRNNQPQHF | TGTGCCAGCAGTTACCCGGACAGGAATAATCAGCCCCAGCATTTT | TRBV6-6 | TRBD1 | few | TRBJ1-5
CASSPYGTEAFF | TGTGCCAGCAGTCCGTATGGCACTGAAGCTTTCTTT | TRBV12-3/TRBV12-4 | . | once | TRBJ1-1
CASSSAGLRSTDTQYF | TGTGCCAGCAGCTCTGCCGGACTGAGGAGCACAGATACGCAGTATTTT | TRBV5-6 | . | few | TRBJ2-3
CASSGSFGYTF | TGTGCCAGCAGCGGTAGTTTCGGCTACACCTTC | TRBV9 | . | many | TRBJ1-2
CASSRRDRGRDDTEAFF | TGTGCCAGCAGCAGAAGGGACAGGGGGCGAGATGACACTGAAGCTTTCTTT | TRBV27 | TRBD1 | few | TRBJ1-1
CAISSPGARLNTEAFF | TGTGCCATCAGCTCACCAGGGGCGCGCTTGAACACTGAAGCTTTCTTT | TRBV10-3 | . | few | TRBJ1-1
CAWDLDYGYTF | TGTGCCTGGGACCTCGACTATGGCTACACCTTC | TRBV30 | . | . | TRBJ1-2
CASSIGQGYTEAFF | TGTGCCAGCAGTATAGGACAGGGATACACTGAAGCTTTCTTT | TRBV28 | TRBD1 | few | TRBJ1-1
CASSQQPRDGYTF | TGTGCCAGCAGCCAACAACCTCGGGATGGCTACACCTTC | TRBV4-2 | . | . | TRBJ1-2
CASSSRTGRMNTEAFF | TGTGCCAGCAGCTCACGGACAGGGAGGATGAACACTGAAGCTTTCTTT | TRBV7-9 | TRBD1 | few | TRBJ1-1
CASSYFRNSGANVLTF | TGTGCCAGCAGTTACTTCAGGAACTCTGGGGCCAACGTCCTGACTTTC | TRBV6-2/TRBV6-3 | . | . | TRBJ2-6
CSVVQGDYGYTF | TGCAGCGTTGTCCAGGGAGACTATGGCTACACCTTC | TRBV29-1 | . | few | TRBJ1-2
CASSILAISSTDTQYF | TGTGCCAGTAGTATTCTAGCAATCTCTAGCACAGATACGCAGTATTTT | TRBV19 | . | . | TRBJ2-3
CASSQVPDTVEQFF | TGCGCCAGCAGCCAAGTCCCGGACACAGTTGAGCAGTTCTTC | TRBV4-1 | . | few | TRBJ2-1
CATSELGGFGTDTQYF | TGTGCCACCAGTGAGTTAGGGGGCTTTGGTACAGATACGCAGTATTTT | TRBV24-1 | TRBD1 | few | TRBJ2-3
CASSLGRENSPLHF | TGTGCCAGCAGTTTAGGCAGGGAGAATTCACCCCTCCACTTT | TRBV12-3/TRBV12-4 | . | few | TRBJ1-6
CASSFSRGEAFF | TGTGCCAGCAGTTTCTCCAGGGGTGAAGCTTTCTTT | TRBV28 | . | . | TRBJ1-1
CASSYSGQSYGYTF | TGTGCCAGCAGTTACTCGGGGCAGTCCTATGGCTACACCTTC | TRBV6-6 | . | . | TRBJ1-2
CASSSDGLAGGTGELFF | TGTGCCAGCAGCTCGGATGGACTAGCGGGGGGAACCGGGGAGCTGTTTTTT | TRBV7-2 | TRBD2 | few | TRBJ2-2
CASSEAGLSGNTIYF | TGTGCCAGCAGTGAAGCGGGCCTCTCTGGAAACACCATATATTTT | TRBV2 | . | . | TRBJ1-3
CASSQDRLEAFF | TGCGCCAGCAGCCAAGACAGACTTGAAGCTTTCTTT | TRBV4-1 | . | few | TRBJ1-1
CSALGHIQPQHF | TGCAGTGCGTTAGGACACATCCAGCCCCAGCATTTT | TRBV20-1 | . | . | TRBJ1-5
CASSLQAGQNSPLHF | TGTGCCAGCAGCTTACAAGCGGGACAGAATTCACCCCTCCACTTT | TRBV7-3 | TRBD1 | few | TRBJ1-6
CASRGRSNQPQHF | TGTGCCAGCAGGGGACGGTCTAATCAGCCCCAGCATTTT | TRBV12-3/TRBV12-4 | . | . | TRBJ1-5
CASSYSRAGGQETQYF | TGTGCCAGCAGTTACTCTAGAGCGGGGGGACAAGAGACCCAGTACTTC | TRBV6-2/TRBV6-3 | TRBD2 | . | TRBJ2-5
CATSPSRINEQFF | TGTGCCACCAGCCCCTCGCGTATTAATGAGCAGTTCTTC | TRBV15 | . | . | TRBJ2-1